This T cell receptor beta chain was observed in a study of blood T cell repertoires in COVID-19. At the level of the study: The United States, Italy and Spain were the sources of the acute and convalescent COVID-19 samples. Sources were T cells, B-cell-depleted T cells, or PBMCs; the material itself was cDNA or gDNA.

The V gene end was trimmed by 7 bases and the J gene end by 3 bases; junction bases not matched to a gene: 1. CDR3 length equals 11 residues. Germline loops: CDR1 DFQATT, CDR2 SNEGSKA (reference sequence). Authors' processing steps: Reference gene primer amplification gave nucleated cell count estimates. Generated by immunoSEQ multiplex PCR, the TCRdb table keeps only in-frame clones and is missing some. Clone size and V and J calls were adopted from that table, with D and trimming inferred from the DNA. The sample has approximately 76,000 clones, 65% to 90% seen once. The chain has TRBV20-1 and TRBJ1-1; TRBD1 matches 8 bases. The sequence was obtained from a woman aged 55-75 years with acute or convalescent COVID-19. The specimen was peripheral blood. The CDR3 reads CSVDRDTEAFF. CDR3 coding DNA: TGCAGTGTGGACAGGGACACTGAAGCTTTCTTT.